This T cell receptor (beta chain) emerged from a study of T cell responses to AZD1222 COVID-19 vaccine. Study results and limitations: Spike-specific TCR breadth and depth rose after two AZD1222 doses. Nearly half of spike-specific TCRs reportedly target unmutated variant regions. Repertoire samples came only from after the peak T cell response. In a largely white British group with more females than males, clonal diversity was possibly underestimated.

Some clones are missing from TCRdb's copy, which holds only in-frame ones; the method was immunoSEQ multiplex PCR. The sample holds roughly 140,000 clones, around 92% seen once. On this clone: As yet, its antigen is unknown.

Germline-derived CDR1 and CDR2 are KGHSH and LQKENI. V lost 6 bases to trimming and J lost 3 bases; unmatched junction nucleotides: 11. The CDR3 has 15 amino acids. The receptor was derived from an adult who had recovered from COVID-19. The chain carries TRBV18 and TRBJ2-7, with 7 bases aligning to TRBD1. The starting material was peripheral blood, obtained after recovery from COVID-19. The CDR3 DNA is TGTGCCAGCTCCCTGGGACAGAACTCTATCTACGAGCAGTACTTC. As protein: CASSLGQNSIYEQYF.